This TCR beta chain was found in a study of blood T cell repertoires in COVID-19. Across the study: Acute and convalescent COVID-19 samples came from the United States, Italy and Spain.

Germline loops: CDR1 MNHNY, CDR2 SVGAGI (reference sequence). The CDR3 has 17 residues. Losses at the gene ends were 5 bases for V and 4 bases for J; bases not matched to a gene: 9. Authors' processing steps: The assay estimated nucleated cells by amplifying reference gene primers. Assay used: immunoSEQ multiplex PCR; TCRdb lists only in-frame clones, some missing. The V and J calls and clone size were taken over from that table, and D and trimming were inferred from the DNA. The table has some 100,000 clones, about 90% seen once. This clone was recorded a few times. The origin of this receptor is a middle-aged man with COVID-19, enrolled during active disease. The material sequenced was peripheral blood. The genes are TRBV6-6 and TRBJ1-4; 11 bases agree with TRBD1. CDR3 region: CASSLGTGGNFNEKLFF. CDR3 in DNA: TGTGCCAGCAGTCTCGGGACAGGGGGAAATTTTAATGAAAAACTGTTTTTT.